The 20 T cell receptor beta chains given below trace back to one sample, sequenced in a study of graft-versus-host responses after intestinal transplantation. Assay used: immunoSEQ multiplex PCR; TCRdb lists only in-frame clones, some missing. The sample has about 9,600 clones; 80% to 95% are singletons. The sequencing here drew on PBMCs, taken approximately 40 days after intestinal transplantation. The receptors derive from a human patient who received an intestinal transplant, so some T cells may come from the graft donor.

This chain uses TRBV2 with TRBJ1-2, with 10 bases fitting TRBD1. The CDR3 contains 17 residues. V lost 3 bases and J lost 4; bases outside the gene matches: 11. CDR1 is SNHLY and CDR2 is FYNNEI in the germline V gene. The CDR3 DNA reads TGTGCCAGCAGTGATGACACAGCCGGGACAGGGGCCTATGGCTACACCTTC. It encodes CASSDDTAGTGAYGYTF. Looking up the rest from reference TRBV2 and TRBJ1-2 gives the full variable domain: EPEVTQTPSHQVTQMGQEVILRCVPISNHLYFYWYRQILGQKVEFLVSFYNNEISEKSEIFDDQFSVERPDGSNFTLKIRSTKLEDSAMYFCASSDDTAGTGAYGYTFGSGTRLTVV.

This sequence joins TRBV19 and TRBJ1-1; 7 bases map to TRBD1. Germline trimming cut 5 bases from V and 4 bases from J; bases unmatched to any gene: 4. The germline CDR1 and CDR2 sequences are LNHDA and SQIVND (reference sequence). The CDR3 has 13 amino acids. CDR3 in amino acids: CASSSQGRTEAFF. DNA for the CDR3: TGTGCCAGTAGTTCACAGGGGCGCACTGAAGCTTTCTTT.

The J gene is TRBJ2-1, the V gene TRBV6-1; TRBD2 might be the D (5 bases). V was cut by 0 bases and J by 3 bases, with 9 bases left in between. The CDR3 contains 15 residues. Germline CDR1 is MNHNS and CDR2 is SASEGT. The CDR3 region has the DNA TGTGCCAGCAGTGAAGCAACGGGGAGCTACAATGAGCAGTTCTTC. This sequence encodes CASSEATGSYNEQFF.

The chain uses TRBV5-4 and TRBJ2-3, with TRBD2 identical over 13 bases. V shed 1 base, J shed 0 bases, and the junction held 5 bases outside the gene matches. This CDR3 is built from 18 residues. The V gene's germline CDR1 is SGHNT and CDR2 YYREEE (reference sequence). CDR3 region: CASSLSLAGGLSTDTQYF. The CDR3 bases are TGTGCCAGCAGCTTGTCACTAGCGGGGGGGCTTAGCACAGATACGCAGTATTTT.

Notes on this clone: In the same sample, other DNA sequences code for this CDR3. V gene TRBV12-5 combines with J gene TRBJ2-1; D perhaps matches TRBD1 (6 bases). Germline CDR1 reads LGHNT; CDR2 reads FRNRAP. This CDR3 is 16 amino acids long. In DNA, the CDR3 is TGTGCCGCCGAATCCCGAGGCAGGGGTGTAAGCAATGAGCAGTTCTTC. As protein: CAAESRGRGVSNEQFF.

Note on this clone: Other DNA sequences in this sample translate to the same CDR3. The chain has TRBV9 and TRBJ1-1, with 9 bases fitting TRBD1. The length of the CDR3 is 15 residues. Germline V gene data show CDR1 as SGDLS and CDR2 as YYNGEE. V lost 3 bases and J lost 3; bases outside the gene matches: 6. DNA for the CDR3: TGTGCCAGCAGCGCACAGGGGGCGTGGGACACTGAAGCTTTCTTT. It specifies CASSAQGAWDTEAFF.

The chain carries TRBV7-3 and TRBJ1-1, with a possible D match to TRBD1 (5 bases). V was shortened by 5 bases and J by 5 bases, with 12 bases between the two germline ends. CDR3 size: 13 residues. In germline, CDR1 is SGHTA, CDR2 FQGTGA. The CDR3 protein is CASSQTGGTEAFF. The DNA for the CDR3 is TGTGCCAGCAGCCAAACGGGGGGAACTGAAGCTTTCTTT.

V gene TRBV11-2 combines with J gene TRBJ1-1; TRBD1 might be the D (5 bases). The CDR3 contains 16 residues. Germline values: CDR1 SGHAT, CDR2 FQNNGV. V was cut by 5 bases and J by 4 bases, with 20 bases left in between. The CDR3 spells CASSQVLGVQGTEAFF. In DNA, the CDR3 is TGTGCCAGCAGCCAAGTTTTAGGGGTCCAGGGCACTGAAGCTTTCTTT.

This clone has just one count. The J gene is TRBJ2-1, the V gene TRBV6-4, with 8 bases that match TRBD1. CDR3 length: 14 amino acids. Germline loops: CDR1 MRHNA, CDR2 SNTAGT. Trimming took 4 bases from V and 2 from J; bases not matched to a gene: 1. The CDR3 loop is CASSAGGAYNEQFF. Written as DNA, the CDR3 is TGTGCCAGCAGTGCAGGGGGCGCCTACAATGAGCAGTTCTTC.

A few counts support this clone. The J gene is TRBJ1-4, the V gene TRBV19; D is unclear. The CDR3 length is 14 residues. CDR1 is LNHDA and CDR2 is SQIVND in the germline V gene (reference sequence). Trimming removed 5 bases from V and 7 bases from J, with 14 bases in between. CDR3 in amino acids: CASSVEGRGEKLFF. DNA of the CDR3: TGTGCCAGTAGTGTGGAGGGCAGAGGTGAAAAACTGTTTTTT. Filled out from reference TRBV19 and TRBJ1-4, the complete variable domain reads DGGITQSPKYLFRKEGQNVTLSCEQNLNHDAMYWYRQDPGQGLRLIYYSQIVNDFQKGDIAEGYSVSREKKESFPLTVTSAQKNPTAFYLCASSVEGRGEKLFFGSGTQLSVL.

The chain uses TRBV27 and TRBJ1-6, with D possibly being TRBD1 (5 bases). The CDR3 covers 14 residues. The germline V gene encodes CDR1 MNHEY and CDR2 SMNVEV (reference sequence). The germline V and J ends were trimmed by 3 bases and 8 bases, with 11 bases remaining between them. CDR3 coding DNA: TGTGCCAGCAGTTTCGGCAGGGTTGATTCACCCCTCCACTTT. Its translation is CASSFGRVDSPLHF.

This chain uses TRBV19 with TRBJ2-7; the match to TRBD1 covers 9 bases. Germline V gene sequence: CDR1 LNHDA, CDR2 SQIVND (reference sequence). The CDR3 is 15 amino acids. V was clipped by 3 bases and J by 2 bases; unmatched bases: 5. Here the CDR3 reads CASSIGTGRAYEQYF. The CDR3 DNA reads TGTGCCAGTAGTATTGGGACAGGGAGGGCCTACGAGCAGTACTTC.

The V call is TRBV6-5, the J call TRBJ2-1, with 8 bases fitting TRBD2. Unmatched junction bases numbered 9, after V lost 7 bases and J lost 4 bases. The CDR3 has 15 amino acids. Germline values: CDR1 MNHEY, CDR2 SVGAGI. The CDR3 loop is CASTPRGGGYNEQFF. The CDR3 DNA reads TGTGCCAGCACCCCCCGCGGCGGGGGGTACAATGAGCAGTTCTTC.

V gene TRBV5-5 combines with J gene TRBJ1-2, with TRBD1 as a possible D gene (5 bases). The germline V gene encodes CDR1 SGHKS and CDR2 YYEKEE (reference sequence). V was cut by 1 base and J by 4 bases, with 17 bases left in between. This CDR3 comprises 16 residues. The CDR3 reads CASSLIPLGGGYGYTF. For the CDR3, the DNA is TGTGCCAGCAGCTTGATCCCTTTGGGGGGGGGCTATGGCTACACCTTC.

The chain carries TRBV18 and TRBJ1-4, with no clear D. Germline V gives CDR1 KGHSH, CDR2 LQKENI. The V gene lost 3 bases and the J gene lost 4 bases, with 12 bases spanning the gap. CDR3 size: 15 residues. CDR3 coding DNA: TGTGCCAGCTCACCTCTGCCCGGGGTTAATGAAAAACTGTTTTTT. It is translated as CASSPLPGVNEKLFF.

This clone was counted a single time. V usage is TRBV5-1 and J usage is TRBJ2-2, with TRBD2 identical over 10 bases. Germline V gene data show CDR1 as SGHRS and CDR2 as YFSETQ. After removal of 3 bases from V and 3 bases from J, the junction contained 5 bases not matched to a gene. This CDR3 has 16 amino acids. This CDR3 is CASSSGTSEDTGELFF. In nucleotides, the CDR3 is TGCGCCAGCAGCTCAGGGACTAGCGAGGACACCGGGGAGCTGTTTTTT.

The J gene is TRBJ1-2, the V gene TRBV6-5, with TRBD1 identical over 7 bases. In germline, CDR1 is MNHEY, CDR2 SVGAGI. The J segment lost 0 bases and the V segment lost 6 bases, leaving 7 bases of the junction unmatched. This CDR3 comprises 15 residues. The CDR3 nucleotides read TGTGCCAGCAGGCCCCGGGACAGACCTAACTATGGCTACACCTTC. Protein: CASRPRDRPNYGYTF.

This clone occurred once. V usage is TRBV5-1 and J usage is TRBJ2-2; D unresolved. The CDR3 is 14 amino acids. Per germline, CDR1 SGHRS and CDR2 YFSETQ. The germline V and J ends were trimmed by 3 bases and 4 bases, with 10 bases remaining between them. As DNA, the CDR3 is TGCGCCAGCAGCTCCGACCAAGGCACCGGGGAGCTGTTTTTT. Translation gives CASSSDQGTGELFF.

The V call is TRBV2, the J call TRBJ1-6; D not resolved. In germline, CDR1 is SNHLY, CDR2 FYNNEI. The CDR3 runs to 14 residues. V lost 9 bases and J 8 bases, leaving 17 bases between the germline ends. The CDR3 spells CASRGSTGDSPLHF. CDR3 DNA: TGTGCCAGTCGGGGTTCAACTGGGGATTCACCCCTCCACTTT.

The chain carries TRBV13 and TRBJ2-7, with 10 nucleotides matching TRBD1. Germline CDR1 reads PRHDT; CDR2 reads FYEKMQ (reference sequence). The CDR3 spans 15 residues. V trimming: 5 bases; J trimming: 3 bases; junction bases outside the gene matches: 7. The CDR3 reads CASSPPGQGIYEQYF. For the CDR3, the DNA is TGTGCCAGCAGCCCCCCGGGACAGGGGATCTACGAGCAGTACTTC.